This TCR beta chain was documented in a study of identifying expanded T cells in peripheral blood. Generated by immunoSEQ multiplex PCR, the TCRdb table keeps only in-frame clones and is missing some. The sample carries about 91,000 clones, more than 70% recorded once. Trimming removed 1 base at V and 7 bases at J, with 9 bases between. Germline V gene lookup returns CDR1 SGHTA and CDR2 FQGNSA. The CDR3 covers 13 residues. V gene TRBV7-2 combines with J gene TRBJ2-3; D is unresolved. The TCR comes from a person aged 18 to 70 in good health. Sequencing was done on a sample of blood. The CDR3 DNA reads TGTGCCAGCAGCTTAGATACTCGGTATACGCAGTATTTT. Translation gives CASSLDTRYTQYF.